This TCR beta chain was obtained from a study of blood T cell repertoires in COVID-19. Study in general: Italy, Spain and the United States were the sources of the convalescent and acute COVID-19 samples.

How the authors handled the data: Researchers report that nucleated cell counts were estimated from reference gene primer amplification. Sequencing was performed with immunoSEQ multiplex PCR; in TCRdb, only in-frame clones are kept and a portion is missing. That table furnishes V, J and clone size, whereas the DNA furnished D and trimming. The sample shows more than 300,000 clones, 86% of them seen only once. CDR3 length equals 15 residues. Germline lookup yields CDR1 SGHAT and CDR2 FQDESV (reference sequence). The V end lost 4 bases, the J end lost 0 bases, and 10 bases lay between the germline ends.

The chain uses TRBV11-1 and TRBJ2-1; tentatively, D is TRBD2 (5 bases). The TCR comes from a woman aged 45-59 years with acute or convalescent COVID-19. The material sequenced was peripheral blood. The CDR3 reads CASSSGGYSYNEQFF. The CDR3, as DNA: TGTGCCAGCAGCTCCGGCGGGTACTCCTACAATGAGCAGTTCTTC.